This TCR beta chain was profiled in a study of post-analysis software for immune sequencing data. Overall study: Some patients lacked subtype; others had relapsing-remitting, secondary progressive or progressive-relapsing disease.

A remark on this clonotype: The antigen is not known.

Built from TCR beta cDNA, the libraries had unique molecular identifiers in them. Some 500,000 cDNA molecules were recovered from an input of roughly 0.95 to 10 million T cells. One entry per CDR3 protein, called by TCRdb with MiXCR from the PCR reads. The sample lists 600,000 to 750,000 distinct CDR3 sequences, approximately 60% occurring once. The CDR3 runs 13 residues. The V segment lost 4 bases and the J segment 3 bases; nucleotides outside the gene matches: 3. Germline assignment: CDR1 SGHTA and CDR2 FQGNSA. Whole-study results and caveats: F measure clustering grouped samples strongly by preparation batch. Included in a set of about five TRBV segments more frequent in patients than controls were TRBV5-6, TRBV5-1 and TRBV20-1.

The specimen was blood. The gene calls are TRBV7-2 and TRBJ2-7, with 7 nucleotides matching TRBD2. This clonotype originated in a girl under 10 years old with multiple sclerosis. The CDR3 here is CASSWGGRYEQYF. CDR3 nucleotide sequence: TGTGCCAGCAGCTGGGGGGGACGCTACGAGCAGTACTTC. Together with reference TRBV7-2 and TRBJ2-7, the CDR3 gives the full variable domain: GAGVSQSPSNKVTEKGKDVELRCDPISGHTALYWYRQSLGQGLEFLIYFQGNSAPDKSGLPSDRFSAERTGGSVSTLTIQRTQQEDSAVYLCASSWGGRYEQYFGPGTRLTVT.